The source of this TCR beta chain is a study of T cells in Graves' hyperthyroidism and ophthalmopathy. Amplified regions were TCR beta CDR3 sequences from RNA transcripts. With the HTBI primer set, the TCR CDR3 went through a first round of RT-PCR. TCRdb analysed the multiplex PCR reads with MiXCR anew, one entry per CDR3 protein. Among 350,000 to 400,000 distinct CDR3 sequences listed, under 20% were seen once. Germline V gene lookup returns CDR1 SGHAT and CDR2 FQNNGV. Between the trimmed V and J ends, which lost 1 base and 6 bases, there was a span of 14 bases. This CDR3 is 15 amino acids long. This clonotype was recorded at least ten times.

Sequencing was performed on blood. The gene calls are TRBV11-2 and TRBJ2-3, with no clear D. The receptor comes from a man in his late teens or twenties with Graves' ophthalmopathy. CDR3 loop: CASSLGLSGGDTQYF. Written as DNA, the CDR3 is TGTGCCAGCAGCTTAGGACTCAGTGGCGGTGATACGCAGTATTTT.